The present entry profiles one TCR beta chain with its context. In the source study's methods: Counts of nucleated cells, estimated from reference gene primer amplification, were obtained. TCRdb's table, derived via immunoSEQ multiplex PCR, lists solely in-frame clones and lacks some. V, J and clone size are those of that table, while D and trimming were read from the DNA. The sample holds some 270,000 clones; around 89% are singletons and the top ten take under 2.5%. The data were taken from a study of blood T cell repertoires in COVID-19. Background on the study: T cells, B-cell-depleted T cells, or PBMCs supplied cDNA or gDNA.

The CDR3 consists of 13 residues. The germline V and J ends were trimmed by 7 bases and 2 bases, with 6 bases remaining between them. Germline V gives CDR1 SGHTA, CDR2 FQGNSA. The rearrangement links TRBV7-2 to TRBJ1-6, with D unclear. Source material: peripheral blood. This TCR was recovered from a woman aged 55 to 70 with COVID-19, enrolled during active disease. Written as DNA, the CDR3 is TGTGCCAGCACACAGACCTATAATTCACCCCTCCACTTT. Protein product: CASTQTYNSPLHF. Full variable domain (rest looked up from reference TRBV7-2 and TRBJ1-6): GAGVSQSPSNKVTEKGKDVELRCDPISGHTALYWYRQSLGQGLEFLIYFQGNSAPDKSGLPSDRFSAERTGGSVSTLTIQRTQQEDSAVYLCASTQTYNSPLHFGNGTRLTVT.